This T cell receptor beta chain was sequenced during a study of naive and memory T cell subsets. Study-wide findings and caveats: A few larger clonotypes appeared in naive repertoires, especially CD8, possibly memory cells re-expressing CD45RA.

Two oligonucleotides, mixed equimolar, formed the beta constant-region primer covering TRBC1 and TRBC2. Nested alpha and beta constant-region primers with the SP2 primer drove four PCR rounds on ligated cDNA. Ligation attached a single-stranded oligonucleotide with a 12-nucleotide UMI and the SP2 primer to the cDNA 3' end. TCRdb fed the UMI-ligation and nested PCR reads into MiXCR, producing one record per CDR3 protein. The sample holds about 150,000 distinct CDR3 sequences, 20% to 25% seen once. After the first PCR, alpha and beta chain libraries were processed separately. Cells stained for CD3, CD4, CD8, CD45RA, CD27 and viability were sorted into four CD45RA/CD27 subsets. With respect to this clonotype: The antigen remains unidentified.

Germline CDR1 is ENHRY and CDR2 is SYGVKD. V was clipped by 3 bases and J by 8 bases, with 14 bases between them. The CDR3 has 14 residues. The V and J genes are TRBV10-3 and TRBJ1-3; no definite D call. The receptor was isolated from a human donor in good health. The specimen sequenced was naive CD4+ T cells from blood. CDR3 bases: TGTGCCATCAGTGATTTGGGGTTATCCGACACCATATATTTT. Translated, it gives CAISDLGLSDTIYF.